This TCR beta chain was captured in a study of blood T cell repertoires in COVID-19. Across the study: COVID-19 samples collected from the United States, Italy and Spain covered acute and convalescent phases. In each case, the material was cDNA or gDNA derived from T cells, B-cell-depleted T cells, or PBMCs.

The CDR3 has 15 amino acids. Per the germline V gene, CDR1 is MNHEY and CDR2 is SMNVEV (reference sequence). V lost 6 bases, J lost 10 bases, and 19 bases lay in between. How the authors handled the data: Amplified reference gene primers provided the basis for estimating nucleated cell counts. Profiled with immunoSEQ multiplex PCR; TCRdb holds only in-frame clones, not every one. The V and J calls and the clone size are those of that table, but D and trimming were determined from the DNA. The profile covers some 150,000 clones, with 70% to 90% appearing a single time and approximately 5% taken by the ten largest. This clone was seen more than once but under ten times.

The sequence came from a woman aged 50 to 65 with acute or convalescent COVID-19. What was sequenced was peripheral blood. This sequence joins TRBV27 and TRBJ1-6; D is possibly TRBD1 (6 bases). DNA for the CDR3: TGTGCCAGCAGGCCAATAGGGGGGGGTGACTCACCCCTCCACTTT. Translation gives CASRPIGGGDSPLHF.